The rows below give T cell receptor beta chains drawn from one sample of a study of Ad26.COV2.S vaccination and SARS-CoV-2 variants. Here immunoSEQ multiplex PCR was the method, and the copy in TCRdb shows in-frame clones only, minus some. Found here are some 340,000 clones, around 84% of them singletons; the top ten hold more than 1.5%. The input for sequencing was peripheral blood, taken in a trial of Ad26.COV2.S vaccine versus placebo. The receptors were gathered from a person aged 18-60 years who received the Ad26.COV2.S COVID-19 vaccine or a placebo. Each CDR3 is given with its conserved first and last residue. Each record gives: CDR3 protein, CDR3 DNA, V gene, clone size, J gene, D gene. A D gene is named only where the DNA matches it firmly. Rows may omit the clone size; those that give it use once, few, many or a size class.

CDR3aa: CASSARLAGGPNEQFF; CDR3nt: TGTGCCAGCAGCGCACGACTAGCGGGGGGGCCAAATGAGCAGTTCTTC; v_gene: TRBV9; abundance: NA; j_gene: TRBJ2-1; d_gene: TRBD2
CDR3aa: CASSDMDRVNQPQHF; CDR3nt: TGTGCCAGTAGTGACATGGACAGGGTCAATCAGCCCCAGCATTTT; v_gene: TRBV19; abundance: NA; j_gene: TRBJ1-5; d_gene: TRBD1
CDR3aa: CASTGQGTGYGYTF; CDR3nt: TGTGCCAGCACCGGTCAGGGGACCGGGTATGGCTACACCTTC; v_gene: TRBV6-5; abundance: NA; j_gene: TRBJ1-2; d_gene: NA
CDR3aa: CASSYSMGTGRVGYTF; CDR3nt: TGTGCCAGCAGTTACTCGATGGGGACAGGTAGAGTCGGCTACACCTTC; v_gene: TRBV6-5; abundance: few; j_gene: TRBJ1-2; d_gene: TRBD1
CDR3aa: CASSLGVLGRASNEKLFF; CDR3nt: TGTGCCAGCAGCTTGGGGGTCCTGGGCAGGGCTTCTAATGAAAAACTGTTTTTT; v_gene: TRBV5-6; abundance: once; j_gene: TRBJ1-4; d_gene: NA
CDR3aa: CASRYFPVDEQFF; CDR3nt: TGTGCCAGCAGATACTTCCCAGTGGATGAGCAGTTCTTC; v_gene: TRBV7-9; abundance: NA; j_gene: TRBJ2-1; d_gene: NA
CDR3aa: CASSLYGDKGIYSPLHF; CDR3nt: TGTGCCAGCAGTTTATATGGGGATAAGGGGATTTATTCACCCCTCCACTTT; v_gene: TRBV27; abundance: NA; j_gene: TRBJ1-6; d_gene: NA
CDR3aa: CASSLYPIGYEQYF; CDR3nt: TGTGCCAGCAGTTTATACCCTATCGGCTACGAGCAGTACTTC; v_gene: TRBV27; abundance: NA; j_gene: TRBJ2-7; d_gene: NA
CDR3aa: CATGLLAASTDTQYF; CDR3nt: TGTGCCACCGGTCTCCTAGCGGCTAGCACAGATACGCAGTATTTT; v_gene: TRBV19; abundance: NA; j_gene: TRBJ2-3; d_gene: TRBD2
CDR3aa: CASSVAAFSYEQYF; CDR3nt: TGTGCCAGCAGCGTAGCCGCCTTCTCCTACGAGCAGTACTTC; v_gene: TRBV9; abundance: NA; j_gene: TRBJ2-7; d_gene: NA
CDR3aa: CASSEAPQGEQFF; CDR3nt: TGTGCCAGCAGTGAAGCCCCCCAAGGTGAGCAGTTCTTC; v_gene: TRBV2; abundance: NA; j_gene: TRBJ2-1; d_gene: NA
CDR3aa: CASSLTRPSSTLNSPLHF; CDR3nt: TGTGCCAGCAGCCTGACTCGTCCGTCTTCTACTCTAAATTCACCCCTCCACTTT; v_gene: TRBV7-2; abundance: once; j_gene: TRBJ1-6; d_gene: NA
CDR3aa: CASSLGGQGNYGYTF; CDR3nt: TGCGCCAGCAGCCTTGGCGGACAGGGCAACTATGGCTACACCTTC; v_gene: TRBV5-1; abundance: many; j_gene: TRBJ1-2; d_gene: TRBD1
CDR3aa: CASSVVGRGYTF; CDR3nt: TGTGCCAGCAGCGTAGTGGGGAGAGGCTACACCTTC; v_gene: TRBV9; abundance: NA; j_gene: TRBJ1-2; d_gene: NA
CDR3aa: CASSPMMGNQPQHF; CDR3nt: TGTGCCAGCTCACCCATGATGGGCAATCAGCCCCAGCATTTT; v_gene: TRBV18; abundance: NA; j_gene: TRBJ1-5; d_gene: NA
CDR3aa: CAILTGGASGNTIYF; CDR3nt: TGTGCCATATTGACAGGGGGTGCCTCTGGAAACACCATATATTTT; v_gene: TRBV10-3; abundance: NA; j_gene: TRBJ1-3; d_gene: TRBD1
CDR3aa: CASSVQGAGGYTF; CDR3nt: TGTGCCAGCAGCGTACAGGGGGCGGGCGGCTACACCTTC; v_gene: TRBV7-8; abundance: NA; j_gene: TRBJ1-2; d_gene: TRBD1
CDR3aa: CASSLSTRVRYTF; CDR3nt: TGTGCCAGCAGTTTATCGACCAGGGTACGCTACACCTTC; v_gene: TRBV27; abundance: NA; j_gene: TRBJ1-2; d_gene: NA
CDR3aa: CATSQGRGVSYEQYF; CDR3nt: TGTGCCACTTCACAGGGCCGGGGAGTCTCCTACGAGCAGTACTTC; v_gene: TRBV7-9; abundance: NA; j_gene: TRBJ2-7; d_gene: NA
CDR3aa: CASSADRVGEKLFF; CDR3nt: TGTGCCAGCAGCGCTGACAGGGTCGGGGAAAAACTGTTTTTT; v_gene: TRBV9; abundance: NA; j_gene: TRBJ1-4; d_gene: TRBD1
CDR3aa: CASRESGNYGYTF; CDR3nt: TGCGCCAGCAGGGAGTCAGGGAACTATGGCTACACCTTC; v_gene: TRBV10-1; abundance: NA; j_gene: TRBJ1-2; d_gene: NA
CDR3aa: CASRQGGGTDTQYF; CDR3nt: TGTGCCAGTAGACAGGGAGGGGGCACAGATACGCAGTATTTT; v_gene: TRBV28; abundance: once; j_gene: TRBJ2-3; d_gene: NA
CDR3aa: CSASGGLGQGAMSNQPQHF; CDR3nt: TGCAGTGCTAGTGGGGGTTTGGGACAGGGGGCGATGAGCAATCAGCCCCAGCATTTT; v_gene: TRBV20-1; abundance: NA; j_gene: TRBJ1-5; d_gene: TRBD1
CDR3aa: CASSPQTNEQFF; CDR3nt: TGTGCCAGCAGCCCCCAGACAAATGAGCAGTTCTTC; v_gene: TRBV9; abundance: NA; j_gene: TRBJ2-1; d_gene: NA
CDR3aa: CATSRVLGTDTQYF; CDR3nt: TGTGCCACCTCTAGGGTGTTAGGGACAGATACGCAGTATTTT; v_gene: TRBV6-5; abundance: NA; j_gene: TRBJ2-3; d_gene: NA
CDR3aa: CASSEGTGRRPTF; CDR3nt: TGTGCCAGCAGTGAAGGGACAGGGCGCCGCCCCACCTTC; v_gene: TRBV25-1; abundance: NA; j_gene: TRBJ1-2; d_gene: TRBD1
CDR3aa: CASSLAGARTQYF; CDR3nt: TGTGCCAGCAGCTTAGCGGGGGCCAGGACCCAGTACTTC; v_gene: TRBV7-9; abundance: NA; j_gene: TRBJ2-5; d_gene: NA
CDR3aa: CASSIGGFQPQHF; CDR3nt: TGTGCCAGTAGTATCGGGGGCTTTCAGCCCCAGCATTTT; v_gene: TRBV19; abundance: NA; j_gene: TRBJ1-5; d_gene: NA
CDR3aa: CASSLEDRVFSEQFF; CDR3nt: TGCGCCAGCAGCTTGGAGGACAGGGTTTTCAGTGAGCAGTTCTTC; v_gene: TRBV5-1; abundance: medium-sized; j_gene: TRBJ2-1; d_gene: TRBD1
CDR3aa: CASSLGLRIQETQYF; CDR3nt: TGTGCCAGCAGCTTAGGCCTTCGGATCCAAGAGACCCAGTACTTC; v_gene: TRBV13; abundance: NA; j_gene: TRBJ2-5; d_gene: NA
CDR3aa: CASSLTAGQGGLAQFF; CDR3nt: TGTGCCAGCAGCTTAACGGCAGGACAGGGGGGTCTGGCGCAGTTCTTC; v_gene: TRBV7-3; abundance: NA; j_gene: TRBJ2-1; d_gene: TRBD1
CDR3aa: CASSSRVGEKLFF; CDR3nt: TGTGCCAGCAGCTCCCGCGTGGGTGAAAAACTGTTTTTT; v_gene: TRBV5-6; abundance: NA; j_gene: TRBJ1-4; d_gene: NA
CDR3aa: CAWWTGYTEAFF; CDR3nt: TGTGCCTGGTGGACAGGGTACACTGAAGCTTTCTTT; v_gene: TRBV30; abundance: NA; j_gene: TRBJ1-1; d_gene: TRBD1
CDR3aa: CASSLGGGTDTQYF; CDR3nt: TGTGCCAGCAGCTTGGGCGGGGGCACAGATACGCAGTATTTT; v_gene: TRBV5-5; abundance: NA; j_gene: TRBJ2-3; d_gene: NA
CDR3aa: CASSESGGLVDTQYF; CDR3nt: TGTGCCAGCAGTGAAAGCGGGGGGCTGGTAGATACGCAGTATTTT; v_gene: TRBV6-1; abundance: NA; j_gene: TRBJ2-3; d_gene: TRBD2
CDR3aa: CASSLLGGPYSPLHF; CDR3nt: TGCGCCAGCAGCTTGTTGGGGGGCCCTTATTCACCCCTCCACTTT; v_gene: TRBV5-1; abundance: NA; j_gene: TRBJ1-6; d_gene: NA
CDR3aa: CASSLEVGGFTDTQYF; CDR3nt: TGTGCCAGCAGCTTAGAGGTAGGGGGCTTTACAGATACGCAGTATTTT; v_gene: TRBV13; abundance: NA; j_gene: TRBJ2-3; d_gene: TRBD1
CDR3aa: CARRVQFF; CDR3nt: TGTGCCAGAAGGGTGCAGTTCTTC; v_gene: TRBV19; abundance: NA; j_gene: TRBJ2-1; d_gene: NA
CDR3aa: CASSILPSGGSSGQFF; CDR3nt: TGTGCCAGTAGTATCCTTCCTAGCGGGGGGTCCTCGGGGCAGTTCTTC; v_gene: TRBV19; abundance: NA; j_gene: TRBJ2-1; d_gene: TRBD2
CDR3aa: CAISESKGTRVGTRTDTEAFF; CDR3nt: TGTGCCATCAGTGAGTCGAAGGGTACTCGCGTAGGGACGAGGACGGACACTGAAGCTTTCTTT; v_gene: TRBV10-3; abundance: NA; j_gene: TRBJ1-1; d_gene: NA
CDR3aa: CAWNPYRGRGGYTF; CDR3nt: TGTGCCTGGAACCCCTACAGGGGGCGAGGAGGCTACACCTTC; v_gene: TRBV30; abundance: NA; j_gene: TRBJ1-2; d_gene: TRBD1
CDR3aa: CASSQVVGSDTQYF; CDR3nt: TGTGCCAGCAGCCAGGTGGTAGGGTCAGATACGCAGTATTTT; v_gene: TRBV3-1/TRBV3-2; abundance: NA; j_gene: TRBJ2-3; d_gene: NA
CDR3aa: CASSILRRNSGNTIYF; CDR3nt: TGTGCCAGTAGTATACTTCGACGGAACTCTGGAAACACCATATATTTT; v_gene: TRBV19; abundance: NA; j_gene: TRBJ1-3; d_gene: NA
CDR3aa: CASSLGQQETQYF; CDR3nt: TGTGCCAGCAGCTTGGGACAGCAAGAGACCCAGTACTTC; v_gene: TRBV5-6; abundance: NA; j_gene: TRBJ2-5; d_gene: NA
CDR3aa: CASSRATNEKLFF; CDR3nt: TGTGCCAGCTCACGAGCAACTAATGAAAAACTGTTTTTT; v_gene: TRBV18; abundance: NA; j_gene: TRBJ1-4; d_gene: NA
CDR3aa: CASSPIQGRSTDTQYF; CDR3nt: TGTGCCAGCAGTCCTATACAGGGACGGAGCACAGATACGCAGTATTTT; v_gene: TRBV27; abundance: NA; j_gene: TRBJ2-3; d_gene: NA
CDR3aa: CASSSLGQQLTDTQYF; CDR3nt: TGTGCCAGCAGCTCGCTTGGACAGCAGCTGACAGATACGCAGTATTTT; v_gene: TRBV5-6; abundance: NA; j_gene: TRBJ2-3; d_gene: NA
CDR3aa: CASSWGGQTIRNEQFF; CDR3nt: TGTGCCAGCAGCTGGGGGGGACAGACTATTAGGAATGAGCAGTTCTTC; v_gene: TRBV5-4; abundance: NA; j_gene: TRBJ2-1; d_gene: NA
CDR3aa: CASSLQGTSPLHF; CDR3nt: TGTGCCAGCAGTTTACAGGGGACGTCACCCCTCCACTTT; v_gene: TRBV12-3/TRBV12-4; abundance: NA; j_gene: TRBJ1-6; d_gene: NA
CDR3aa: CARARTGGSYEQYF; CDR3nt: TGCGCCAGGGCACGGACAGGGGGCTCCTACGAGCAGTACTTC; v_gene: TRBV23-1; abundance: NA; j_gene: TRBJ2-7; d_gene: TRBD1
CDR3aa: CASSLFRDRGRDGYTF; CDR3nt: TGTGCCAGCAGTCTTTTCCGGGACAGGGGAAGGGATGGCTACACCTTC; v_gene: TRBV6-2/TRBV6-3; abundance: many; j_gene: TRBJ1-2; d_gene: TRBD1
CDR3aa: CASSVAGGSNEQFF; CDR3nt: TGTGCCAGCAGCGTAGCGGGGGGGTCCAATGAGCAGTTCTTC; v_gene: TRBV9; abundance: NA; j_gene: TRBJ2-1; d_gene: TRBD2
CDR3aa: CASSFDRGRSYTF; CDR3nt: TGTGCCAGCAGCTTCGACAGGGGAAGGAGCTACACCTTC; v_gene: TRBV5-5; abundance: NA; j_gene: TRBJ1-2; d_gene: TRBD1